This is a list of T cell receptor beta chains from one sample in a study of OX40 agonist ivuxolimab in advanced cancers. Assay: immunoSEQ multiplex PCR; the TCRdb copy retains only in-frame clones and omits some. Here the sample spans 9,500 to 15,000 clones, 69% being singletons. Source: CD4+ or CD8+ T cells sorted from blood, taken in a trial of the OX40 agonist ivuxolimab. These receptors originate from an adult with an advanced solid tumor such as melanoma, head and neck, liver or kidney cancer. The CDR3 runs from the conserved cysteine through the conserved F or W. A D gene is named only where the DNA matches it firmly. Size is omitted from some rows. Given values are once, few, many or a class for expanded clones.

J gene | D gene | V gene | clone size | CDR3 DNA | CDR3 protein
TRBJ1-4 | TRBD1 | TRBV6-5 | NA | TGTGCCAGCAGTTACTCTTCAGGGGGAAAACTGTTTTTT | CASSYSSGGKLFF
TRBJ1-1 | NA | TRBV9 | NA | TGTGCCAGCAGCGAGACAGACACTGAAGCTTTCTTT | CASSETDTEAFF
TRBJ1-1 | NA | TRBV6-6 | few | TGTGCCAGCAGTTACGGCGGCACTGAAGCTTTCTTT | CASSYGGTEAFF
TRBJ2-7 | TRBD1 | TRBV4-2 | NA | TGTGCCAGCAGCCAGGGGACAGAACCTTACGAGCAGTACTTC | CASSQGTEPYEQYF
TRBJ2-1 | NA | TRBV7-2 | NA | TGTGCCAGCACCCCGGGTCTCGATGAGCAGTTCTTC | CASTPGLDEQFF
TRBJ2-5 | NA | TRBV7-8 | NA | TGTGCCAGCAGCTTAGTGGTTGGACACCGCCAAGAGACCCAGTACTTC | CASSLVVGHRQETQYF
TRBJ1-1 | TRBD1 | TRBV5-5 | NA | TGTGCCAGCAGATATACAGGGGGCACTGAAGCTTTCTTT | CASRYTGGTEAFF
TRBJ1-5 | NA | TRBV6-5 | NA | TGTGCCAGCAGTTCGGGATCTGGTCAGCCCCAGCATTTT | CASSSGSGQPQHF
TRBJ2-4 | NA | TRBV9 | NA | TGTGCCAGCAGCGTAGGGGAAGGGATCGGCATTCAGTACTTC | CASSVGEGIGIQYF
TRBJ1-2 | TRBD1 | TRBV19 | NA | TGTGCCAGTAGTATTCGAGGGGGCATCGATGGCTACACCTTC | CASSIRGGIDGYTF
TRBJ2-1 | NA | TRBV28 | NA | TGTGCCAGCAGCCCAACCACAACATTCTCGGAGTACAATGAGCAGTTCTTC | CASSPTTTFSEYNEQFF
TRBJ2-7 | TRBD1 | TRBV4-1 | few | TGCGCCAGCAGCCCGGGACAGGGGGCGGACTACGAGCAGTACTTC | CASSPGQGADYEQYF
TRBJ1-2 | NA | TRBV29-1 | medium-sized | TGCAGCGTTGCCTCCGGGACGGAGTATGGCTACACCTTC | CSVASGTEYGYTF
TRBJ2-1 | NA | TRBV4-1 | NA | TGCGCCAGCAGCCAAGATGACCATGAGCAGTTCTTC | CASSQDDHEQFF
TRBJ2-1 | NA | TRBV15 | NA | TGTGCCACCAGCAGAGTGTTTGCAGTTGAGCAGTTCTTC | CATSRVFAVEQFF
TRBJ2-7 | TRBD1 | TRBV5-1 | NA | TGCGCCAGCAGCTCATGGACAGGGGACCACGAGCAGTACTTC | CASSSWTGDHEQYF
TRBJ2-5 | TRBD2 | TRBV7-2 | once | TGTGCCAGCAGCGATCGACTAGCGGGGGTTGGAGAGACCCAGTACTTC | CASSDRLAGVGETQYF
TRBJ2-1 | NA | TRBV4-1 | NA | TGCGCCAGCAGCCATCCGGGAGTGAACAATGAGCAGTTCTTC | CASSHPGVNNEQFF
TRBJ2-3 | NA | TRBV19 | NA | TGTGCCAGTAGTACCCCCGACAGCGGTAGCACAGATACGCAGTATTTT | CASSTPDSGSTDTQYF
TRBJ2-7 | TRBD1 | TRBV28 | once | TGTGCCAGCAGAATGGACAGGGGGCTATCCTACGAGCAGTACTTC | CASRMDRGLSYEQYF
TRBJ2-1 | NA | TRBV11-3 | NA | TGTGCCAGCAGCTTAGAAGCGGGGGACAGTCCCTACAATGAGCAGTTCTTC | CASSLEAGDSPYNEQFF
TRBJ2-5 | NA | TRBV9 | NA | TGTGCCAGCAGCGCAATGGACAGTAAAGAGACCCAGTACTTC | CASSAMDSKETQYF
TRBJ2-2 | NA | TRBV28 | NA | TGTGCCAGCAGTTTTCTGGCAGGGAGGACCGGGGAGCTGTTTTTT | CASSFLAGRTGELFF
TRBJ2-7 | NA | TRBV6-6 | once | TGTGCCAGCAGTTACTCGAGAGGGGAAGCCTACGAGCAGTACTTC | CASSYSRGEAYEQYF
TRBJ2-3 | NA | TRBV5-1 | medium-sized | TGCGCCAGCAGCTTGGAAGGGGGACTCACAGATACGCAGTATTTT | CASSLEGGLTDTQYF
TRBJ1-5 | NA | TRBV4-1 | few | TGCGCCAGCAGCCAACTCCGGGGGAGCAATCAGCCCCAGCATTTT | CASSQLRGSNQPQHF
TRBJ2-1 | TRBD1 | TRBV19 | NA | TGTGCCAGTAGTATAGGGTGGACAGGCAGGAATGAGCAGTTCTTC | CASSIGWTGRNEQFF
TRBJ1-5 | NA | TRBV6-6 | NA | TGTGCCAGCAGTTACACTCTGGATCAGCCCCAGCATTTT | CASSYTLDQPQHF
TRBJ2-2 | NA | TRBV5-4 | NA | TGTGCCAGCAGCTTGTCCACCGGGGAGCTGTTTTTT | CASSLSTGELFF
TRBJ1-3 | NA | TRBV5-4 | NA | TGTGCCAGCAGCTTGGAGGGAAACACCATATATTTT | CASSLEGNTIYF
TRBJ2-2 | NA | TRBV27 | NA | TGTGCCAGCAGTTTAGTGGGCGGACGAGGCACCGGGGAGCTGTTTTTT | CASSLVGGRGTGELFF
TRBJ1-5 | NA | TRBV19 | NA | TGTGCCAGCCTCGAGCGGGGGCTTAATCAGCCCCAGCATTTT | CASLERGLNQPQHF
TRBJ1-2 | TRBD1 | TRBV28 | NA | TGTGCCAGCAGTTACCCGTACCCGGGACAGGCGTCCTATGGCTACACCTTC | CASSYPYPGQASYGYTF
TRBJ2-3 | TRBD1 | TRBV14 | NA | TGTGCCAGCAGCCAAGATAGTGGGACAGGGTTCGCAGATACGCAGTATTTT | CASSQDSGTGFADTQYF
TRBJ1-5 | NA | TRBV5-4 | NA | TGTGCCAGCAGCTTTGAACAGGCCTACAATCAGCCCCAGCATTTT | CASSFEQAYNQPQHF
TRBJ2-7 | TRBD1 | TRBV5-4 | few | TGTGCCAGCAGCTTGGACAGGGGCGACTACGAGCAGTACTTC | CASSLDRGDYEQYF
TRBJ2-7 | NA | TRBV7-8 | few | TGTGCCAGCAGCTCGGACCAGTTAGAGCAGTACTTC | CASSSDQLEQYF
TRBJ2-7 | NA | TRBV4-1 | NA | TGCGCCAGCAGCCGGGCCCTCTCCTACGAGCAGTACTTC | CASSRALSYEQYF
TRBJ2-7 | TRBD1 | TRBV29-1 | NA | TGCAGCGCCCGGACAGGGGGCACCTACGAGCAGTACTTC | CSARTGGTYEQYF
TRBJ2-5 | NA | TRBV11-2 | NA | TGTGCCAGCAGCTTAATAGGGTTTGGGCAGGCTAACCAGGAGACCCAGTACTTC | CASSLIGFGQANQETQYF
TRBJ2-1 | NA | TRBV27 | NA | TGTGCCAGCAGTCCGGGACTCCCTGGTTGGGAGCAGTTCTTC | CASSPGLPGWEQFF
TRBJ1-1 | TRBD1 | TRBV10-3 | NA | TGTGCCATCAGTGATGAGTCAGGGGGCGACACTGAAGCTTTCTTT | CAISDESGGDTEAFF
TRBJ2-7 | TRBD1 | TRBV2 | few | TGTGCCAGCAGGATACAGGGGGCGACTTACGAGCAGTACTTC | CASRIQGATYEQYF
TRBJ1-2 | NA | TRBV4-3 | NA | TGCGCCAGCAGCCAAGAATTCATTTCACAGGTCTATGGCTACACCTTC | CASSQEFISQVYGYTF
TRBJ2-2 | NA | TRBV2 | NA | TGTGCCAGCAGCAAGGACAGAGAATACACCGGGGAGCTGTTTTTT | CASSKDREYTGELFF
TRBJ1-2 | TRBD1 | TRBV5-4 | NA | TGTGCCAGCAGTTCTGCTCCGGGACAGTCCTATGGCTACACCTTC | CASSSAPGQSYGYTF